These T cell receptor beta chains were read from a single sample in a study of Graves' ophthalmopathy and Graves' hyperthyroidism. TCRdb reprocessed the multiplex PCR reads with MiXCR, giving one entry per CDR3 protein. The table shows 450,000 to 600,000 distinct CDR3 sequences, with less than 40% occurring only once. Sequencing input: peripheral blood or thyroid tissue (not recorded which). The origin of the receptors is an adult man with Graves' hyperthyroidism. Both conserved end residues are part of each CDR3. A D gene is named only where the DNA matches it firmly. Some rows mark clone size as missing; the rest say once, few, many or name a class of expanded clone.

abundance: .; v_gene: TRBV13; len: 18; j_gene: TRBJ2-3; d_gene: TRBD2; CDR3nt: TGTGCCAGCAGTGATAGCCTAGCGGGGGACCTTGTCACAGATACGCAGTATTTT; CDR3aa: CASSDSLAGDLVTDTQYF
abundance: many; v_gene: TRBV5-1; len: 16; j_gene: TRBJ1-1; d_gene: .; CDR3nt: TGCGCCAGCAGCTTGGGAAGTAGGGGAGCGAACACTGAAGCTTTCTTT; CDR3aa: CASSLGSRGANTEAFF
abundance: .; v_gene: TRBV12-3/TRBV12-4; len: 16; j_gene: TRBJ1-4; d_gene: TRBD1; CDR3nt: TGTGCCAGCAGCTCCCCAACCGGGACAGAGAATGAAAAACTGTTTTTT; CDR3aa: CASSSPTGTENEKLFF
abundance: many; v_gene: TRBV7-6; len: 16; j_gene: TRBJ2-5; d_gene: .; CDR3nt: TGTGCCAGCAGCCCTACCAGGACAGTGTACCAAGAGACCCAGTACTTC; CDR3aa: CASSPTRTVYQETQYF
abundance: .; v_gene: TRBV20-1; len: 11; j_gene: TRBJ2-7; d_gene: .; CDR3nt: TGCAGTGCTAGTCCCCCCCGCGAGCAGTACTTC; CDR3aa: CSASPPREQYF
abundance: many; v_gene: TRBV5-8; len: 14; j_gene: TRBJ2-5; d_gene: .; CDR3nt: TGTGCCAGCAGCTGGGAAGGGATAGGAGAGACCCAGTACTTC; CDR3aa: CASSWEGIGETQYF
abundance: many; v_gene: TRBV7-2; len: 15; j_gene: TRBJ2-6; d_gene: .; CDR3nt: TGTGCCAGCAGCTTATATTTGGGAGGGGCCAACGTCCTGACTTTC; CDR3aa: CASSLYLGGANVLTF
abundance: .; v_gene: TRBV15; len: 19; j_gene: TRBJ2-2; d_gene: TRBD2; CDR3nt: TGTGCCACCAGCAGACTTGGGACTAGCGAGCAGCACTTCACCGGGGAGCTGTTTTTT; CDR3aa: CATSRLGTSEQHFTGELFF
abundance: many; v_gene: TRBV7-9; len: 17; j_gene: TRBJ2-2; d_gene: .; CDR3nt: TGTGCCAGCAGCGACCGGGACAAGAAAGTGGGGACCGGGGAGCTGTTTTTT; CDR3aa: CASSDRDKKVGTGELFF
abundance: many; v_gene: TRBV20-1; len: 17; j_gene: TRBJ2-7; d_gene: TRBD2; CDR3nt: TGCAGTGCTAGAGGTGGGTCTAGCGGGAGGCAACCCTACGAGCAGTACTTC; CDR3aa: CSARGGSSGRQPYEQYF
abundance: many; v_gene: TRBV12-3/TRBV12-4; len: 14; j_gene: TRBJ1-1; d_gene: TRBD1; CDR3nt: TGTGCCAGCAGTCCCGGGACAGGGGACACTGAAGCTTTCTTT; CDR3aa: CASSPGTGDTEAFF
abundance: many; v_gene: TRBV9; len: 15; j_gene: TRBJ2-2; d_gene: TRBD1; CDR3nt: TGTGCCAGCAGCGTAGAACAGGGGCCCTCCGGGGAGCTGTTTTTT; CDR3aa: CASSVEQGPSGELFF
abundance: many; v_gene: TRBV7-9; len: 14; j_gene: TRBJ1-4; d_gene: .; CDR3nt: TGTGCCAGCAGCGGCGGGCCTACTAATGAAAAACTGTTTTTT; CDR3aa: CASSGGPTNEKLFF
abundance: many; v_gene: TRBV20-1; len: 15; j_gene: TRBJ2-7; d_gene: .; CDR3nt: TGCAGTGCTAGAGGATTAGCCTTTGGCTCCTACGAGCAGTACTTC; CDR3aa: CSARGLAFGSYEQYF
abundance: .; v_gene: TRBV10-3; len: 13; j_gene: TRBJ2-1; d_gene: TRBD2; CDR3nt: TGTGCCATCAGTGAGGCTAGCGGCAATGAGCAGTTCTTC; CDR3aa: CAISEASGNEQFF
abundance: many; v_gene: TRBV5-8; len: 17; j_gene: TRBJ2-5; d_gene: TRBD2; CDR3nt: TGTGCCAGCAGCTTGGACCTCGTCGGGACTACCAAAGAGACCCAGTACTTC; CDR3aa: CASSLDLVGTTKETQYF
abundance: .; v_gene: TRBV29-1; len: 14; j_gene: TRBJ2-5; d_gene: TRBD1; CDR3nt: TGCAGCGTTGATTTAGGAGACAGGGAAGAGACCCAGTACTTC; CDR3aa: CSVDLGDREETQYF
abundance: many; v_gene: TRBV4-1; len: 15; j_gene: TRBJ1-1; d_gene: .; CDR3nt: TGCGCCAGCAGCCAAGCGTACAGTGGGAGGGCTGAAGCTTTCTTT; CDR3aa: CASSQAYSGRAEAFF
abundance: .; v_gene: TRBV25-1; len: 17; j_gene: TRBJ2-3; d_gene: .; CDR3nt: TGTGCCAGCAGTTTCCCGCCCGGGGGGCCAGGAACAGATACGCAGTATTTT; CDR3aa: CASSFPPGGPGTDTQYF
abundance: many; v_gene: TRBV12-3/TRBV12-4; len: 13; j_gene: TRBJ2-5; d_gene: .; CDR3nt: TGTGCCAGCAGAAGGCAGGGATGGGAGACCCAGTACTTC; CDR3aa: CASRRQGWETQYF
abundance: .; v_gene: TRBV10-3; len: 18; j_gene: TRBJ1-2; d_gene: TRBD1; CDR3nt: TGTGCCATCAGTGAGTTACGAACCGGGACAGGGGAAATTCGCGGCTACACCTTC; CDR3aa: CAISELRTGTGEIRGYTF
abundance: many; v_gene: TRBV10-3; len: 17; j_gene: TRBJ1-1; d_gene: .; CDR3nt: .; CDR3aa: CAIRPIGRAGRVTEAFF
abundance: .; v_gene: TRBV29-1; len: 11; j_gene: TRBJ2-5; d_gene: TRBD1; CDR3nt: TGCAGCTCGACAGGGCTGAAGACCCAGTACTTC; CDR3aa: CSSTGLKTQYF
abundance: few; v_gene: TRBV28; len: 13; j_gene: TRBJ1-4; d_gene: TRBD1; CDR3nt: TGTGCCAGCAATCAGGGGGGGGATGAAAAACTGTTTTTT; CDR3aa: CASNQGGDEKLFF
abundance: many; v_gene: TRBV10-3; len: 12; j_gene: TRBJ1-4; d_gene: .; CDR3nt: TGTGCCATCAGTGATCAACAGTCAGAACTGTTTTTT; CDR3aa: CAISDQQSELFF
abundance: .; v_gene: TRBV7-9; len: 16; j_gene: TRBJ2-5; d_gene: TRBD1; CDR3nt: TGTGCCAGCAGCAAGAGGACAGGCCTGTACCAAGAGACCCAGTACTTC; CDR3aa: CASSKRTGLYQETQYF
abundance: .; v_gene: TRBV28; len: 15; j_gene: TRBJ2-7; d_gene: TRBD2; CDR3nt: TGTGCCAGCGGGGGGGCGGGTCTAGCGGGGTACGAGCAGTACTTC; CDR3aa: CASGGAGLAGYEQYF
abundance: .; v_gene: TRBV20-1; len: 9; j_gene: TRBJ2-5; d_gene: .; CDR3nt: TGCGGGGTACAGGAGACCCAGTACTTC; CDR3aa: CGVQETQYF
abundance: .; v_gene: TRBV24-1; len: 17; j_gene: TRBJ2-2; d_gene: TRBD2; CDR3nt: TGTGCCACCAGGGGGACTAGCGTCCAGGGAGGCACCGGGGAGCTGTTTTTT; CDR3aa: CATRGTSVQGGTGELFF
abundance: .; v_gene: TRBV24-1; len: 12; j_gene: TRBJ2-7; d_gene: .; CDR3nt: TGTGCCACCAGTGTTTCTGGGGGGCAGCAGTACTTC; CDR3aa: CATSVSGGQQYF
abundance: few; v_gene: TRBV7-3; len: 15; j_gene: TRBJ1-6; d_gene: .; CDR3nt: TGTGCCAGCGCTCCGGGGGGTTCCTATAATTCACCCCTCCACTTT; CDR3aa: CASAPGGSYNSPLHF
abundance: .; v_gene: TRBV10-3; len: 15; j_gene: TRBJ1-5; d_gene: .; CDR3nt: TGTGCCATCAGTGAGTCAGGGCACAGCAATCAGCCCCAGCATTTT; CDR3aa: CAISESGHSNQPQHF
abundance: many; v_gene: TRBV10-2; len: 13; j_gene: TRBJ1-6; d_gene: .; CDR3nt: TGCGCCAGCGGGGCAGGAGAAAATTCACCCCTCCACTTT; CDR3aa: CASGAGENSPLHF
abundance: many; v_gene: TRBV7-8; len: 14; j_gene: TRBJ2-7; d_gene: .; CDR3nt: TGTGCCAGCAGCTTAGGGGACGGGGCCTACGAGCAGTACTTC; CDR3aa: CASSLGDGAYEQYF
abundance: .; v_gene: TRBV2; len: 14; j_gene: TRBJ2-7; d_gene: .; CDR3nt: TGTGCCAGCAGTGAAAGCCATAGCTCCTACGAGCAGTACTTC; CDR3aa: CASSESHSSYEQYF
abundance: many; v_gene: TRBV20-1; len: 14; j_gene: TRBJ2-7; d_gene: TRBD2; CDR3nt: TGCAGTGCTAGCACTAGCGCACAATTCTACGAGCAGTACTTC; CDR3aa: CSASTSAQFYEQYF
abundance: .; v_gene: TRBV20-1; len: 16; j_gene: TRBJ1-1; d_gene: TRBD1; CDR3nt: TGCAGTGCTTCCGGGACAGGGGGTTTCCTGAACACTGAAGCTTTCTTT; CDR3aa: CSASGTGGFLNTEAFF
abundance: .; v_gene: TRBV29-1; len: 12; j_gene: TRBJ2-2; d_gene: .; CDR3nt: TGCAGCGCAGAAGGGAACACCGGGGAGCTGTTTTTT; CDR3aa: CSAEGNTGELFF
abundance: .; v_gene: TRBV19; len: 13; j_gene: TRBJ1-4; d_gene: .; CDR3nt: TGTGCCAGTAGTATAGCAGGGTCTGAAAAACTGTTTTTT; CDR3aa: CASSIAGSEKLFF
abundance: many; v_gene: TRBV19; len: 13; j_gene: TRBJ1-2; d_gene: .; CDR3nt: TGTGCCAGTAGTACCCTCGTAGCCTATGGCTACACCTTC; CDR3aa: CASSTLVAYGYTF
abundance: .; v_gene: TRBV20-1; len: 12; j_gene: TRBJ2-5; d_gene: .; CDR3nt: TGCAGTGCTAGAGGAGACAGGGAGACCCAGTACTTC; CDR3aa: CSARGDRETQYF
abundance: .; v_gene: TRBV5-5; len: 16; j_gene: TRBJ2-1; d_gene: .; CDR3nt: TGTGCCAGCAGCTTATTAGGTCTAGCGTTCGACAATGAGCAGTTCTTC; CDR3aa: CASSLLGLAFDNEQFF
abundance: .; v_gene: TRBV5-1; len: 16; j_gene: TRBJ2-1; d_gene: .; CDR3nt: TGCGCCAGCAGCTACGCAGTGCTACAGGGAGGGAGTGAGCAGTTCTTC; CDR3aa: CASSYAVLQGGSEQFF
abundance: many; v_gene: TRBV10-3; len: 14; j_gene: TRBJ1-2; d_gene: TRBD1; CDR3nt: TGTGCCATCAGTGAACCCGGACAGGACAATGGCTACACCTTC; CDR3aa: CAISEPGQDNGYTF
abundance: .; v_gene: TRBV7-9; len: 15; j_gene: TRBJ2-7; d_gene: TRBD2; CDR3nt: TGTGCCAGCAGCTTAGGGGCTAGCGGGAGCGATGAGCAGTACTTC; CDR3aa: CASSLGASGSDEQYF
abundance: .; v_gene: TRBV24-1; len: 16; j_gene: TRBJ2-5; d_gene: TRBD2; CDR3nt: TGTGCCACCAGTGATTTCGGCGGGAGGGTGAGTGAGACCCAGTACTTC; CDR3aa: CATSDFGGRVSETQYF
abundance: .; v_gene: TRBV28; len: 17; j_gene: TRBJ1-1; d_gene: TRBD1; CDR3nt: TGTGCCAGCAGTACTCTCGGGACAGATTACATGAACACTGAAGCTTTCTTT; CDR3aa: CASSTLGTDYMNTEAFF
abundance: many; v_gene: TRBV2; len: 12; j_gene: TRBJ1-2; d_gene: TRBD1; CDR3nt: TGTGCCAGCAGCGGACAGGTGTATGGCTACACCTTC; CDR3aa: CASSGQVYGYTF
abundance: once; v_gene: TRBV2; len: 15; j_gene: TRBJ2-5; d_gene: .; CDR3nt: TGTGCCAGCAGTGCTAGCAGAGGGATTGGAGAGACCCAGTACTTC; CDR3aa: CASSASRGIGETQYF
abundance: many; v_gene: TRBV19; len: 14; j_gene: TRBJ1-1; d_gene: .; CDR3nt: TGTGCCAGTAGTAAGGGGGGTCTAGGCACTGAAGCTTTCTTT; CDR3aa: CASSKGGLGTEAFF
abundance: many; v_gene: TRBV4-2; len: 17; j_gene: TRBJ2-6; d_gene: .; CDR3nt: TGTGCCAGCAGCCAAGCAGTTGGCAGGGCTGGGGCCAACGTCCTGACTTTC; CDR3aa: CASSQAVGRAGANVLTF
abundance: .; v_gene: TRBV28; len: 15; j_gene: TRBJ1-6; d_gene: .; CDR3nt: TGTGCCAGCAGTCCCCAGGCGGGGCAGGGTTCACCCCTCCACTTT; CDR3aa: CASSPQAGQGSPLHF
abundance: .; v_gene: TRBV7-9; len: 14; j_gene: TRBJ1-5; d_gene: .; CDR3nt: TGTGCCAGCAGCTTAGCAGGGGATTTAAGGCCCCAGCATTTT; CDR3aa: CASSLAGDLRPQHF
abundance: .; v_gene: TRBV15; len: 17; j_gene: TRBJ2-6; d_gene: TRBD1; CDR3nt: TGTGCCGCCAGCAGCTTGCAGGGGGCGCCTAGTGCCAACGTCCTGACTTTC; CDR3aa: CAASSLQGAPSANVLTF
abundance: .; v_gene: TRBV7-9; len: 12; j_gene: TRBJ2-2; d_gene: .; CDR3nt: TGTGCCAGCAGCTTGGAAGGCGGGGAGCTGTTTTTT; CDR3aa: CASSLEGGELFF